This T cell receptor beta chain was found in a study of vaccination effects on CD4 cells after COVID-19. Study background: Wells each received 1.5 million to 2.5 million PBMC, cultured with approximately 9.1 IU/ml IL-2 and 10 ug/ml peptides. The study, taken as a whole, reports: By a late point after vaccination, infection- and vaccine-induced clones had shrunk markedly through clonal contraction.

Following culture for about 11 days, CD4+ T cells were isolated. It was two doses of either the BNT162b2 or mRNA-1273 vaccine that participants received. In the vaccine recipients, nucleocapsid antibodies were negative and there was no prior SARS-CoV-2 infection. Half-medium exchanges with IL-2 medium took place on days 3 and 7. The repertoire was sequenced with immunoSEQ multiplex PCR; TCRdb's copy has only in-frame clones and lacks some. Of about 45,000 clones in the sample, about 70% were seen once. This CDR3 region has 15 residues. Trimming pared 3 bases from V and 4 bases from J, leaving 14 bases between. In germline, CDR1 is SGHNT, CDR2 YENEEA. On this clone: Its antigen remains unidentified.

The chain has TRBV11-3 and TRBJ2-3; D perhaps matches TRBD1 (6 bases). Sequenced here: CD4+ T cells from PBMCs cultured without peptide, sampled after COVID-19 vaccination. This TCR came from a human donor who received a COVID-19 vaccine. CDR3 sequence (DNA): TGTGCCAGCAGCTTGCAGGGGATGAGGGCAGATACGCAGTATTTT. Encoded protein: CASSLQGMRADTQYF.